These 18 T cell receptor beta chains originate from one sample sequenced in a study of identical twins. TCRdb used MiXCR to reprocess the 5' RACE reads, holding one entry per CDR3 protein. The data contain around 140,000 distinct CDR3 sequences, around 3.6% of them singletons. Sequencing was carried out using memory T cells sorted from blood. These receptors came from a man between 18 and 29 years old in good health.

This chain connects TRBV18 to TRBJ1-5, with 7 bases aligning to TRBD1. Germline V lookup: CDR1 KGHSH, CDR2 LQKENI. The CDR3 is 14 amino acids. Losses at the gene ends were 3 bases for V and 6 bases for J; bases not matched to a gene: 5. The CDR3 region is CASSPDRRGQPQHF. The DNA for the CDR3 is TGTGCCAGCTCACCGGACAGGAGGGGTCAGCCCCAGCATTTT.

This clonotype was recorded many times. V gene TRBV20-1 combines with J gene TRBJ2-1; 10 nucleotides match TRBD2. CDR1 and CDR2 (germline): DFQATT, SNEGSKA (reference sequence). The V and J ends lost 5 bases and 3 bases, in that order; junction bases with no gene match: 7. This CDR3 has 15 amino acids. The CDR3 coding sequence is TGCAGTGCTCAAGGTCTAGCGGGAGTCTACAATGAGCAGTTCTTC. Translation gives CSAQGLAGVYNEQFF.

This clonotype was found many times. J is TRBJ2-5 and V is TRBV11-2; D possibly uses TRBD1 or TRBD2 (5 bases each). This CDR3 contains 16 residues. V lost 1 base to trimming and J lost 5 bases, with 17 bases between them. Germline CDR1 is SGHAT and CDR2 is FQNNGV. In DNA form, the CDR3 reads TGTGCCAGCAGCTTAGTGGTGGGAGAGCCAGGGGAGACCCAGTACTTC. It codes for CASSLVVGEPGETQYF.

This clonotype was observed a single time. The J gene is TRBJ2-5, the V gene TRBV5-1; 10 bases map to TRBD1. Losses at the gene ends were 4 bases for V and 2 bases for J; bases not matched to a gene: 8. Looked up from germline, CDR1 is SGHRS and CDR2 is YFSETQ. The CDR3 runs to 16 residues. The CDR3 nucleotides read TGCGCCAGCAGCGCGACACCGGGACAGGGGCAAGAGACCCAGTACTTC. It is translated as CASSATPGQGQETQYF.

This clonotype occurred many times. The gene calls are TRBV15 and TRBJ2-7, with D possibly being TRBD1 (6 bases). The V gene's germline CDR1 is LNHNV and CDR2 YYDKDF (reference sequence). The CDR3 extends over 14 amino acids. V gave up 4 bases and J gave up 3 bases, with 13 bases separating them. CDR3 amino acids: CATSMSTGLYEQYV. CDR3 coding DNA: TGTGCCACCAGCATGTCTACAGGGCTCTACGAGCAGTACGTC.

In regard to this clonotype: Possible read error: a much larger clone is one base away. This chain links TRBV10-3 with TRBJ1-2; D gene ambiguous. Germline loops: CDR1 ENHRY, CDR2 SYGVKD. The CDR3 spans 17 residues. The CDR3, as DNA: TGTGCCTTCAGTGAGTCGACCCTCCCCATGTCACCCTATGGCTACACCTTC. This codes for CAFSESTLPMSPYGYTF.

This clonotype was detected a few times. This chain joins TRBV7-9 and TRBJ2-7; tentatively, D is TRBD1 (6 bases). V was trimmed by 5 bases and J by 0 bases, leaving 17 bases between them. This CDR3 has 16 residues. Germline CDR1 and CDR2: SEHNR and FQNEAQ (reference sequence). The CDR3 nucleotides read TGTGCCAGCAGCATAGGACAGAGATTCAGCTCCTACGAGCAGTACGTC. It yields the protein CASSIGQRFSSYEQYV.

This clonotype was recorded at least ten times. The chain recombines TRBV10-3 with TRBJ2-3; D gene ambiguous. The CDR3 runs to 15 residues. CDR1 and CDR2 from the germline V gene are ENHRY and SYGVKD. Between the trimmed V and J ends, which lost 7 bases and 0 bases, there was a span of 14 bases. CDR3 DNA sequence: TGTGCCATCATGTCGGCGAGAACTAGCACAGATACGCAGTATTTT. Its protein product is CAIMSARTSTDTQYF.

In its sample, this clonotype was seen many times. The rearrangement uses TRBV6-1 and TRBJ2-3; TRBD1 matches at 7 bases. The germline V gene has CDR1 MNHNS and CDR2 SASEGT. V dropped 6 bases and J dropped 4; count of bases not matched to a gene: 10. The CDR3 is 15 residues long. The CDR3 region is CASRDRAVLADTQYF. CDR3 coding DNA: TGTGCCAGCAGAGACAGGGCGGTTTTAGCAGATACGCAGTATTTT.

This clonotype was detected ten times or more. This chain uses TRBV5-1 with TRBJ1-6; no definite D call. Germline CDR1 SGHRS, CDR2 YFSETQ. V dropped 4 bases and J dropped 7 bases, with 9 bases sitting between them. The CDR3 totals 13 residues. The CDR3 sequence: CASSPYGNSPLHF. CDR3 coding DNA: TGCGCCAGCAGCCCGTATGGGAATTCACCCCTCCACTTT.

This clonotype showed up many times. As DNA, the CDR3 is TGTGCCACCAGTGACCTATATGTCGCAGATACGCAGTATTTT. It yields the protein CATSDLYVADTQYF. This chain links TRBV24-1 with TRBJ2-3; D is unclear. The CDR3 runs 14 residues. CDR1 and CDR2 from the germline V gene are KGHDR and SFDVKD. Trimming removed 4 bases at V and 4 bases at J, with 11 bases between.

This clonotype was found many times. The chain recombines TRBV20-1 with TRBJ1-4; 9 nucleotides agree with TRBD1. Per the germline V gene, CDR1 is DFQATT and CDR2 is SNEGSKA (reference sequence). Trimming at V came to 7 bases and at J to 8 bases, leaving 14 bases not matched to a gene. The CDR3 loop spans 15 amino acids. The CDR3 is CSVRDAGTGLEKLFF. DNA of the CDR3: TGCAGTGTCCGAGACGCCGGGACAGGGTTGGAAAAACTGTTTTTT.

This clonotype was counted at least ten times. The chain combines TRBV7-6 with TRBJ2-1; 8 bases line up with TRBD1. Germline assignment: CDR1 SGHVS and CDR2 FNYEAQ. Trimming took 1 base from V and 6 from J; bases not matched to a gene: 8. CDR3 length: 16 residues. The CDR3 region has the DNA TGTGCCAGCAGCTTAGGGACAGGGTACCTTGGCAATGAGCAGTTCTTC. It encodes CASSLGTGYLGNEQFF.

Ten or more counts support this clonotype. The chain is built from TRBV20-1 and TRBJ2-3; D is possibly TRBD1 (5 bases). Germline CDR1 reads DFQATT; CDR2 reads SNEGSKA (reference sequence). V was pared by 0 bases and J by 1 base, with 11 bases between. There are 15 residues in the CDR3. In DNA form, the CDR3 reads TGCAGTGCTAGAGATGGGGCGAAGGGCACAGATACGCAGTATTTT. The encoded protein is CSARDGAKGTDTQYF.

This clonotype was seen many times. V gene TRBV11-2 combines with J gene TRBJ2-3; TRBD2 aligns across 7 bases. CDR1 and CDR2 from the germline V gene are SGHAT and FQNNGV. The V gene end was trimmed by 2 bases and the J gene end by 6 bases; junction bases not matched to a gene: 14. The CDR3 spans 17 residues. In nucleotides, the CDR3 is TGTGCCAGCAGCTTATTCGGTAGAGGGAGGGCGACGGATACGCAGTATTTT. This codes for CASSLFGRGRATDTQYF.

This clonotype was counted ten times or more. The chain uses TRBV30 and TRBJ1-4; D remains unclear. The CDR3 consists of 14 residues. Trimming pared 2 bases from V and 1 base from J, leaving 8 bases between. Germline CDR1 is GTSNPN and CDR2 is SVGIG (reference sequence). The CDR3 loop reads CAWSPLGTNEKLFF. The CDR3 DNA sequence: TGTGCCTGGAGTCCCTTGGGAACTAATGAAAAACTGTTTTTT.

This clonotype has ten or more counts. One end of the junction fails to match germline, which may point to a read error. The genes are TRBV2 and TRBJ2-1; 7 bases line up with TRBD2. Germline assignment: CDR1 SNHLY and CDR2 FYNNEI. CDR3 length: 11 residues. The CDR3 protein is CASSVIGEGIF. Written as DNA, the CDR3 is TGTGCCAGCAGTGTCATAGGGGAGGGGATCTTC.

There are many counts of this clonotype. The chain carries TRBV18 and TRBJ2-7; possible D gene TRBD2, 5 bases. The CDR3 spans 13 residues. The V end lost 6 bases, the J end lost 5 bases, and 14 bases lay between the germline ends. CDR1 KGHSH and CDR2 LQKENI come from the germline V gene. The CDR3 sequence is CASSPSLANEQYF. CDR3 coding DNA: TGTGCCAGCTCGCCATCCCTAGCCAACGAGCAGTACTTC. Complete variable domain (other parts from reference TRBV18 and TRBJ2-7): NAGVMQNPRHLVRRRGQEARLRCSPMKGHSHVYWYRQLPEEGLKFMVYLQKENIIDESGMPKERFSAEFPKEGPSILRIQQVVRGDSAAYFCASSPSLANEQYFGPGTRLTVT.